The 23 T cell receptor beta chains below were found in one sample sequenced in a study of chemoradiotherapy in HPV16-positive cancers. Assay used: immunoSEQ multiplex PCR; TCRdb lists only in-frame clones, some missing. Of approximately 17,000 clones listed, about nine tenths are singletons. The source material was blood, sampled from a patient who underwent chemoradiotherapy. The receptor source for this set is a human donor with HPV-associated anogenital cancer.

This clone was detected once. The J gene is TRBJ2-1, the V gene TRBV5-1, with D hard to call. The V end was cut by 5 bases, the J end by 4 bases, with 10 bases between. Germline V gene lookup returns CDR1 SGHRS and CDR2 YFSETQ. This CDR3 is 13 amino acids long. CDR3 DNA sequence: TGCGCCAGCAGTACGGCAGATTACAATGAGCAGTTCTTC. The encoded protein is CASSTADYNEQFF.

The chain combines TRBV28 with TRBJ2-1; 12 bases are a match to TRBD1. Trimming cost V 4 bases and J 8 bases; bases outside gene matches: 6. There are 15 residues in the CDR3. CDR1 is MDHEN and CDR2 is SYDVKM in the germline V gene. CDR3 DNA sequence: TGTGCCAGCAGTTCCCCGGGACAGGGGGCTTATGAGCAGTTCTTC. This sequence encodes CASSSPGQGAYEQFF.

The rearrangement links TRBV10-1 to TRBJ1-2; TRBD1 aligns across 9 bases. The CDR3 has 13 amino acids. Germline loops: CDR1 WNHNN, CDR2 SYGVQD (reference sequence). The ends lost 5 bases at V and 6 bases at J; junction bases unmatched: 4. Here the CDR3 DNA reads TGCGCCAGCAGTCCGGACAGGGGACATGGCTACACCTTC. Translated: CASSPDRGHGYTF.

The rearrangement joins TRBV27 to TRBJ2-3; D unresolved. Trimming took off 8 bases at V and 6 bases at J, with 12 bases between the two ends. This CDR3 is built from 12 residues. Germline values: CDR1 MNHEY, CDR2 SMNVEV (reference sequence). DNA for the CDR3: TGTGCCAGCCGATCAATAGGGGATACGCAGTATTTT. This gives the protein CASRSIGDTQYF.

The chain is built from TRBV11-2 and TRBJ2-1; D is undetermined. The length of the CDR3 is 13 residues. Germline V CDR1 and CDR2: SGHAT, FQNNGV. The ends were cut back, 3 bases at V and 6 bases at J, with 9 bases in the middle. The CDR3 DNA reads TGTGCCAGCAGCTTTAGAATCCGCAATGAGCAGTTCTTC. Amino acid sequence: CASSFRIRNEQFF.

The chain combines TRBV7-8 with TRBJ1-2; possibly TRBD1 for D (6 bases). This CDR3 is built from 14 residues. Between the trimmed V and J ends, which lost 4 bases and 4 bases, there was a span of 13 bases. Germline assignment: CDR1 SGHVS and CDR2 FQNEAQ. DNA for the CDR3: TGTGCCAGCAGCTCGCGGACAGACTTCTATGGCTACACCTTC. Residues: CASSSRTDFYGYTF.

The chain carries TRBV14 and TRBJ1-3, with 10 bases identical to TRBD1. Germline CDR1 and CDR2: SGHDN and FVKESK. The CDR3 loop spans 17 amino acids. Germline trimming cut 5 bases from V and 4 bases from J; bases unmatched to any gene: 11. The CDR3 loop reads CASSKTGQGVYGNTIYF. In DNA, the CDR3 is TGTGCCAGCAGCAAAACCGGACAGGGGGTCTACGGAAACACCATATATTTT.

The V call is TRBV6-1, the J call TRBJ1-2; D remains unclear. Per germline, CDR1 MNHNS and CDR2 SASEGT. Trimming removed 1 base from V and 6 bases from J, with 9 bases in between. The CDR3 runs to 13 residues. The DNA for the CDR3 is TGTGCCAGCAGTGAAGGGGAGGATCATGGCTACACCTTC. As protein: CASSEGEDHGYTF.

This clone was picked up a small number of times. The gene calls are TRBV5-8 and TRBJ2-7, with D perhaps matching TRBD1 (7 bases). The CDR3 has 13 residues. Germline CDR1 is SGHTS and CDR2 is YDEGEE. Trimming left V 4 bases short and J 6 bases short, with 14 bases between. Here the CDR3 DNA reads TGTGCCAGCAGCCAGCACAGGGGAGGCGAGCAGTACTTC. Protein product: CASSQHRGGEQYF.

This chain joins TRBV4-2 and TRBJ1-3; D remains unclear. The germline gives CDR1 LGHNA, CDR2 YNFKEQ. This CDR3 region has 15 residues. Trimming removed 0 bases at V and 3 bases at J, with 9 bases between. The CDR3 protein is CASSQDWANGNTIYF. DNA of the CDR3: TGTGCCAGCAGCCAAGATTGGGCGAATGGAAACACCATATATTTT.

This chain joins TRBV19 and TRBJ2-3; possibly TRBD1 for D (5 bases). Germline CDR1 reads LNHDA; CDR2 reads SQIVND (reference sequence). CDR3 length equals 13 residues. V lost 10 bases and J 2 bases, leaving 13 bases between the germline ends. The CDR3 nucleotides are TGTGCCACCGGCCCAGGGAACACAGATACGCAGTATTTT. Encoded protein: CATGPGNTDTQYF.

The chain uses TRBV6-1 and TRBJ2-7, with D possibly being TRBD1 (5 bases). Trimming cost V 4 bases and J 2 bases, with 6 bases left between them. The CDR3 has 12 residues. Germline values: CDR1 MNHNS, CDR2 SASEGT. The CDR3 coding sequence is TGTGCCAGCAGTGGACAGACCTACGAGCAGTACTTC. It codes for CASSGQTYEQYF.

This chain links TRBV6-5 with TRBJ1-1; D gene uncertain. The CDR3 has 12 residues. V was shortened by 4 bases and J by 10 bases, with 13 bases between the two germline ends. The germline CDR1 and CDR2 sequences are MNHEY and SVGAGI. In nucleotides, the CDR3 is TGTGCCAGCAGTTCGAAAGGGATCGTAGCTTTCTTT. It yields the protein CASSSKGIVAFF.

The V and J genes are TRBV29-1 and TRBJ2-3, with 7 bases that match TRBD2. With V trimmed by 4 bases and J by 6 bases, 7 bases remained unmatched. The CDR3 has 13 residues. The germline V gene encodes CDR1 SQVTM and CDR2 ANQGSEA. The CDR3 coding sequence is TGCAGCGTTGCTTCTCGGGGGGACGATACGCAGTATTTT. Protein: CSVASRGDDTQYF.

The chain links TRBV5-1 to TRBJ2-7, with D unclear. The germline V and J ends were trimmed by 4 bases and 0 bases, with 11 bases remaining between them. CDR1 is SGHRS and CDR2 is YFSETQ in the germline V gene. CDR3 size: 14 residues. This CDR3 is CASSHLGFSYEQYF. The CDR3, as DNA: TGCGCCAGCAGCCACCTCGGCTTCTCCTACGAGCAGTACTTC.

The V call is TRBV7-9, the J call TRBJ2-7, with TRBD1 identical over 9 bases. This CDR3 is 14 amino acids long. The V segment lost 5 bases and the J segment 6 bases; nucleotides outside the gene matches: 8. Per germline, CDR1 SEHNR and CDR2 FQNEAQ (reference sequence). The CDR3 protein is CASSPPGQGGEQYF. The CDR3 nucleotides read TGTGCCAGCAGCCCACCGGGACAGGGCGGCGAGCAGTACTTC.

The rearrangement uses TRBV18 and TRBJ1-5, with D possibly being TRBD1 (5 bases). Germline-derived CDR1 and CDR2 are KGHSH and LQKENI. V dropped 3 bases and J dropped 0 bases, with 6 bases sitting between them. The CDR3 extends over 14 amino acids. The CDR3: CASSPTDSNQPQHF. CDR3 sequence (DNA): TGTGCCAGCTCACCGACAGATAGCAATCAGCCCCAGCATTTT.

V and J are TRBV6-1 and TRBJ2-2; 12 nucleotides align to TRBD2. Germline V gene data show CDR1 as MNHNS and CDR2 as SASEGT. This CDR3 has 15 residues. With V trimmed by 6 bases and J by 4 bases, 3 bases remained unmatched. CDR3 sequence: CASSQLAGGTGELFF. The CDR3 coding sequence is TGTGCCAGCAGCCAACTAGCGGGGGGCACCGGGGAGCTGTTTTTT.

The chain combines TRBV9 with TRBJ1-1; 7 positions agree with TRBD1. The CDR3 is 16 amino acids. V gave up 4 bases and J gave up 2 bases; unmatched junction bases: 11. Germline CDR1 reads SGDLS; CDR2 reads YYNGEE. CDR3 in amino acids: CASSPQLGGGNTEAFF. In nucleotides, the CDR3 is TGTGCCAGCAGCCCCCAACTAGGGGGCGGAAACACTGAAGCTTTCTTT. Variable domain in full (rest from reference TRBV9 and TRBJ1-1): DSGVTQTPKHLITATGQRVTLRCSPRSGDLSVYWYQQSLDQGLQFLIQYYNGEERAKGNILERFSAQQFPDLHSELNLSSLELGDSALYFCASSPQLGGGNTEAFFGQGTRLTVV.

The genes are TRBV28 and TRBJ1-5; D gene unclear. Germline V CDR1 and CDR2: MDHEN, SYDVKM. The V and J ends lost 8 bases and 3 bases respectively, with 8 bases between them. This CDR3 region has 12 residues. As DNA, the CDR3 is TGTGCCAGCCAAGGCCCCAATCAGCCCCAGCATTTT. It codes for CASQGPNQPQHF.

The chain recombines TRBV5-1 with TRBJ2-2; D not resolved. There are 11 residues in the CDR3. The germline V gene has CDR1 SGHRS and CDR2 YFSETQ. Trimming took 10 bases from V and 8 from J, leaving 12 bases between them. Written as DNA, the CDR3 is TGCGCCTCCCGGTTAGAAGGGGAGCTGTTTTTT. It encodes CASRLEGELFF.

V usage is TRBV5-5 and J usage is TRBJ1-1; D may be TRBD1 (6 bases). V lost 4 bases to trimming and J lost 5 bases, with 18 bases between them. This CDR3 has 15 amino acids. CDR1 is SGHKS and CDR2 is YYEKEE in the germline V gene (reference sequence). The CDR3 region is CASSGLGTGRTEAFF. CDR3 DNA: TGTGCCAGCAGCGGGTTAGGAACAGGGAGAACTGAAGCTTTCTTT.

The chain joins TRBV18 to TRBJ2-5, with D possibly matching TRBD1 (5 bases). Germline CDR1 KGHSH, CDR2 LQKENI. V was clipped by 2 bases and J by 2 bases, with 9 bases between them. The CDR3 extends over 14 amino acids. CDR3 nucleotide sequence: TGTGCCAGCTCACCAGCGCAGGGTCAAGAGACCCAGTACTTC. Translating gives CASSPAQGQETQYF.